The 6 T cell receptor beta chains listed next were all sequenced from one sample in a study of cytomegalovirus exposure and HLA in healthy donors. PCR employed 60 Vbeta and 13 Jbeta primers. The assay was immunoSEQ multiplex PCR, and TCRdb's table has in-frame clones only and misses some. This sample has more than 75,000 clones; 84% occur once, and the top ten carry 5.6%. The specimen was PBMCs. All receptors derive from a woman between 18 and 29 years old in good health and CMV-seropositive.

The chain employs TRBV6-4 and TRBJ2-1, with D perhaps matching TRBD2 (5 bases). The CDR3 runs to 13 residues. V lost 5 bases and J lost 6, with 11 bases in between. Germline assignment: CDR1 MRHNA and CDR2 SNTAGT. The CDR3 sequence: CASSIQEGNEQFF. The CDR3 bases are TGTGCCAGCAGTATACAAGAGGGCAATGAGCAGTTCTTC.

This chain connects TRBV4-1 to TRBJ2-5, with 8 bases matching TRBD2. The length of the CDR3 is 17 residues. Germline CDR1 MGHRA, CDR2 YSYEKL. Trimming at V came to 0 bases and at J to 2 bases, leaving 8 bases not matched to a gene. CDR3 protein: CASSQDLAGGLQETQYF. CDR3 nucleotide sequence: TGCGCCAGCAGCCAAGATTTGGCGGGGGGACTGCAAGAGACCCAGTACTTC.

V and J are TRBV4-1 and TRBJ2-7; a possible D gene is TRBD2 (6 bases). The germline V gene encodes CDR1 MGHRA and CDR2 YSYEKL. V lost 3 bases, J lost 1 base, and 13 bases lay in between. There are 15 residues in the CDR3. In nucleotides, the CDR3 is TGCGCCAGCAGCCAGTGGGAGGTTGGGTCCTACGAGCAGTACTTC. It translates to CASSQWEVGSYEQYF.

The CDR3 here is CATRDSYQPQHF. CDR3 nucleotide sequence: TGTGCCACCCGGGACTCTTATCAGCCCCAGCATTTT. This chain joins TRBV28 and TRBJ1-5; a possible D gene is TRBD1 (5 bases). This CDR3 has 12 residues. With 10 bases removed from V and 5 bases from J, the gap between germline ends came to 12 bases. The germline V gene encodes CDR1 MDHEN and CDR2 SYDVKM.

This clone was picked up a small number of times. The chain links TRBV5-6 to TRBJ1-4, with D unclear. The ends were cut back, 3 bases at V and 3 bases at J, with 9 bases in the middle. There are 14 residues in the CDR3. Germline V gene data show CDR1 as SGHDT and CDR2 as YYEEEE. In DNA form, the CDR3 reads TGTGCCAGCAGCTCGTACGACTCTAATGAAAAACTGTTTTTT. This translates into CASSSYDSNEKLFF.

The chain has TRBV7-9 and TRBJ2-5; TRBD2 might be the D (6 bases). The CDR3 extends over 15 amino acids. Germline V gene sequence: CDR1 SEHNR, CDR2 FQNEAQ (reference sequence). Trimming shortened V by 1 base and J by 10 bases, and 19 bases separated the two germline ends. CDR3 amino acids: CASSLGGESKRGQYF. In nucleotides, the CDR3 is TGTGCCAGCAGCTTAGGGGGGGAATCCAAGAGAGGCCAGTACTTC.